This T cell receptor (beta chain) comes out of a study of blood T cell repertoires in COVID-19. Study-wide background: Sample material is recorded as cDNA or gDNA derived from T cells, B-cell-depleted T cells, or PBMCs.

CDR1 and CDR2 (germline): WSHSY, SAAADI. This CDR3 has 13 amino acids. V lost 9 bases, J lost 5 bases, and 16 bases lay in between. Profiling relied on immunoSEQ multiplex PCR, and the TCRdb table lists in-frame clones only, not all of them. The table includes under 200,000 clones, 70% to 90% detected once. This receptor was taken from a man aged 45-60 years with active or convalescent COVID-19. Sequencing used peripheral blood. This chain links TRBV10-2 with TRBJ2-5; D is uncertain. CDR3 sequence: CASAHSPIETQYF. The CDR3 DNA reads TGCGCCAGTGCCCACAGCCCAATCGAGACCCAGTACTTC.